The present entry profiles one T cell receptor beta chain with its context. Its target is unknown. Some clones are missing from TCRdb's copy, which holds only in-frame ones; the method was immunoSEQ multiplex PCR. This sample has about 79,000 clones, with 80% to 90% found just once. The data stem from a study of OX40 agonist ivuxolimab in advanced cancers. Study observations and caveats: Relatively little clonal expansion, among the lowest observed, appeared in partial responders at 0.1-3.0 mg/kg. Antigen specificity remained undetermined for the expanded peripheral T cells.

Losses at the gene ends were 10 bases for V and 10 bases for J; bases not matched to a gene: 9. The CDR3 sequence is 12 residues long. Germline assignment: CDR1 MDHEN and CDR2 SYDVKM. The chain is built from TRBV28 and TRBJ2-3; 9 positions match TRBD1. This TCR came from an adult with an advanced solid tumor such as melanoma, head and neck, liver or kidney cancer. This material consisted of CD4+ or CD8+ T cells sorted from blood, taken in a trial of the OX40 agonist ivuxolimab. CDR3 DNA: TGTGCCACCAGATCAACAGGGGGCTCGCAGTATTTT. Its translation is CATRSTGGSQYF.